Listed below are T cell receptor beta chains from one sample, sequenced in a study of cytomegalovirus exposure and HLA in healthy donors. Libraries were prepared by immunoSEQ multiplex PCR; TCRdb keeps only in-frame clonotypes and omits some of them. This table has about 110,000 clones, roughly two thirds appearing once. Material: PBMCs. These receptors originate from a man between 18 and 29 years old in good health and CMV-seropositive. The CDR3 runs from the conserved cysteine through the conserved F or W. Fields, in order: D gene, J gene, clone size, V gene, CDR3 protein, CDR3 DNA. A D gene is named only where the DNA matches it firmly. Expanded clones are given a class, and other clones once, few, many or no size at all.

d_call: TRBD1; j_call: TRBJ2-7; clone_size: few; v_call: TRBV28; cdr3_aa: CASRAGGAVYEQYF; cdr3_nt: TGTGCCAGCCGGGCAGGGGGCGCGGTCTACGAGCAGTACTTC
d_call: TRBD1; j_call: TRBJ1-5; clone_size: -; v_call: TRBV5-1; cdr3_aa: CASSEWTGNNQPQHF; cdr3_nt: TGCGCCAGCAGCGAGTGGACAGGGAACAATCAGCCCCAGCATTTT
d_call: -; j_call: TRBJ2-5; clone_size: -; v_call: TRBV7-2; cdr3_aa: CASSLGRLRETQYF; cdr3_nt: TGTGCCAGCAGCTTAGGGCGGCTACGGGAGACCCAGTACTTC
d_call: -; j_call: TRBJ1-2; clone_size: once; v_call: TRBV4-1; cdr3_aa: CASSQGGGGVPKGYTF; cdr3_nt: TGCGCCAGCAGCCAAGGGGGGGGAGGGGTCCCGAAGGGCTACACCTTC
d_call: -; j_call: TRBJ1-5; clone_size: few; v_call: TRBV15; cdr3_aa: CATSLVRTDNQPQHF; cdr3_nt: TGTGCCACCAGCCTCGTCCGGACAGATAATCAGCCCCAGCATTTT
d_call: -; j_call: TRBJ2-7; clone_size: -; v_call: TRBV2; cdr3_aa: CASMKTVESSYEQYF; cdr3_nt: TGTGCCAGCATGAAAACGGTTGAGAGCTCCTACGAGCAGTACTTC
d_call: TRBD2; j_call: TRBJ2-1; clone_size: -; v_call: TRBV6-6; cdr3_aa: CASIGGGNEQFF; cdr3_nt: TGTGCCAGCATCGGCGGGGGCAATGAGCAGTTCTTC
d_call: TRBD2; j_call: TRBJ2-3; clone_size: -; v_call: TRBV5-1; cdr3_aa: CASSFAQGAGGPDTQYF; cdr3_nt: TGCGCCAGCAGCTTCGCGCAGGGAGCGGGGGGCCCAGATACGCAGTATTTT
d_call: -; j_call: TRBJ2-1; clone_size: -; v_call: TRBV2; cdr3_aa: CASSPYNEQFF; cdr3_nt: TGTGCCAGCAGCCCTTACAATGAGCAGTTCTTC
d_call: -; j_call: TRBJ2-2; clone_size: -; v_call: TRBV30; cdr3_aa: CAWMKAGNANTGELFF; cdr3_nt: TGTGCCTGGATGAAGGCCGGGAACGCGAACACCGGGGAGCTGTTTTTT
d_call: TRBD2; j_call: TRBJ2-7; clone_size: few; v_call: TRBV5-6; cdr3_aa: CASSLKAGGGYEQYF; cdr3_nt: TGTGCCAGCAGCTTAAAAGCGGGGGGCGGGTACGAGCAGTACTTC
d_call: TRBD1; j_call: TRBJ1-6; clone_size: few; v_call: TRBV6-5; cdr3_aa: CASTRTGDIGSPLHF; cdr3_nt: TGTGCCAGCACCCGGACAGGGGATATCGGCTCACCCCTCCACTTT
d_call: -; j_call: TRBJ1-5; clone_size: -; v_call: TRBV4-2; cdr3_aa: CASSQGLQLNQPQHF; cdr3_nt: TGTGCCAGCAGCCAAGGTCTACAGCTCAATCAGCCCCAGCATTTT
d_call: TRBD1; j_call: TRBJ2-7; clone_size: -; v_call: TRBV5-1; cdr3_aa: CASRPDRGTYEQYF; cdr3_nt: TGCGCCAGCAGACCCGACAGGGGGACCTACGAGCAGTACTTC
d_call: -; j_call: TRBJ1-2; clone_size: -; v_call: TRBV2; cdr3_aa: CASSENRVAGYTF; cdr3_nt: TGTGCCAGCAGTGAAAACAGGGTGGCTGGCTACACCTTC
d_call: TRBD2; j_call: TRBJ2-5; clone_size: -; v_call: TRBV19; cdr3_aa: CTGGPETQYF; cdr3_nt: TGTACGGGGGGGCCGGAGACCCAGTACTTC
d_call: -; j_call: TRBJ1-5; clone_size: -; v_call: TRBV10-3; cdr3_aa: CAISESGGSNQPQHF; cdr3_nt: TGTGCCATCAGTGAGTCCGGGGGGAGCAATCAGCCCCAGCATTTT
d_call: -; j_call: TRBJ2-7; clone_size: -; v_call: TRBV6-5; cdr3_aa: CASRGSGSSSYEQYF; cdr3_nt: TGTGCCAGCAGGGGTAGCGGCTCTAGCTCCTACGAGCAGTACTTC
d_call: -; j_call: TRBJ2-7; clone_size: -; v_call: TRBV27; cdr3_aa: CASSFRRGAKEQYF; cdr3_nt: TGTGCCAGCAGTTTTCGACGGGGGGCTAAAGAGCAGTACTTC
d_call: TRBD1; j_call: TRBJ1-6; clone_size: -; v_call: TRBV5-1; cdr3_aa: CASGPWTGEGSPLHF; cdr3_nt: TGCGCCAGCGGCCCCTGGACAGGGGAAGGTTCACCCCTCCACTTT